The present T cell receptor (beta chain) was sequenced within a study of PD-1 blockade in classical Hodgkin lymphoma. Study overall: Patients received nivolumab 3 mg/kg intravenously every 2 weeks. Whole-study results and caveats: Newly diagnosed patients were reported to start with lower TCR diversity than healthy donors. Complete responders' baseline diversity resembled that of newly diagnosed patients.

Using immunoSEQ multiplex PCR, the repertoire was profiled, and TCRdb retains in-frame clones only, with some absent. The data contain 57,000 or so clones, about 90% of them singletons. The V segment lost 4 bases and the J segment 3 bases; nucleotides outside the gene matches: 3. This CDR3 comprises 13 residues. The germline V gene has CDR1 SGHRS and CDR2 YFSETQ. Sample time point: cycle 4 day 1 (C4D1), after less than seven weeks of nivolumab. Exposure to brentuximab vedotin varied, and each patient had relapsed following autologous stem cell transplantation. About this clone itself: Its specificity is not known.

Material: peripheral blood mononuclear cells (PBMCs), obtained before the fourth cycle of nivolumab. This chain connects TRBV5-1 to TRBJ1-2; TRBD1 aligns across 7 bases. The origin of this receptor is a human donor with classical Hodgkin lymphoma. The CDR3 region is CASSLDRDYGYTF. Written as DNA, the CDR3 is TGCGCCAGCAGCCTTGACAGGGACTATGGCTACACCTTC.